The next 11 T cell receptor beta chains were all read from a single sample in a study of human CD8 memory T cell subsets. UMI-labeled 5' RACE yielded the TCR beta libraries. TCRdb reprocessed the 5' RACE reads and stores each CDR3 protein as one record, lacking DNA. The listing records about 20,000 distinct CDR3 sequences. The sample consisted of CD8+ T cells from PBMCs. These receptors all stem from a human donor in good health.

The chain employs TRBV7-2 and TRBJ2-7. The CDR3 has 14 residues. Germline loops: CDR1 SGHTA, CDR2 FQGNSA. This CDR3 reads CASSLYDGSYEQYF.

The V call is TRBV18, the J call TRBJ2-3; checking the TCRdb D call of TRBD1 is not possible without DNA. The germline CDR1 and CDR2 sequences are KGHSH and LQKENI. The CDR3 covers 14 residues. The CDR3 region is CASSSGQGTDTQYF.

J is TRBJ2-3 and V is TRBV4-1; TCRdb designates TRBD1, a call that cannot be tested without DNA. CDR3 length equals 15 residues. Germline loops: CDR1 MGHRA, CDR2 YSYEKL. CDR3: CASSQDLRASDTQYF.

This chain connects TRBV11-2 to TRBJ2-1. The CDR3 is 13 residues long. Germline V lookup: CDR1 SGHAT, CDR2 FQNNGV. The CDR3 loop reads CASSPNGYNEQFF.

V is TRBV3-1 and J is TRBJ2-1; TCRdb's D call, TRBD2, is unchecked because there is no DNA. Per the germline V gene, CDR1 is LGHDT and CDR2 is YNNKEL (reference sequence). The CDR3 runs to 17 residues. The CDR3 spells CASSNGLLGAFYNEQFF.

The rearrangement links TRBV5-5 to TRBJ1-2. The CDR3 length is 12 residues. Germline CDR1 SGHKS, CDR2 YYEKEE (reference sequence). The CDR3 is CASTAAQKTYTF.

This clonotype counts as medium-sized by frequency. The chain is built from TRBV6-2 or TRBV6-3 and TRBJ1-2. This CDR3 comprises 15 residues. Germline values: CDR1 MNHEY, CDR2 SVGEGT. CDR3 sequence reads: CASSYSTSAGDGYTF.

The chain is built from TRBV24-1 and TRBJ2-2. Looked up from germline, CDR1 is KGHDR and CDR2 is SFDVKD. This CDR3 contains 16 residues. CDR3 loop: CATSDFRDPNTGELFF.

The rearrangement joins TRBV11-2 to TRBJ2-7. CDR1 SGHAT and CDR2 FQNNGV come from the germline V gene. The CDR3 loop spans 15 amino acids. The CDR3 is CASSPWTRSSYEQYF.

The J gene is TRBJ2-7, the V gene TRBV7-9; TCRdb lists TRBD1, though no DNA is available to test this call. CDR3 length equals 15 residues. Germline CDR1 and CDR2: SEHNR and FQNEAQ (reference sequence). CDR3 protein: CASSFPGQGMSEQYF.

The rearrangement joins TRBV20-1 to TRBJ2-3; the TRBD1 assignment by TCRdb is unverifiable without DNA. Germline-derived CDR1 and CDR2 are DFQATT and SNEGSKA (reference sequence). The CDR3 covers 14 residues. The CDR3 sequence is CSARDQRRTDTQYF.